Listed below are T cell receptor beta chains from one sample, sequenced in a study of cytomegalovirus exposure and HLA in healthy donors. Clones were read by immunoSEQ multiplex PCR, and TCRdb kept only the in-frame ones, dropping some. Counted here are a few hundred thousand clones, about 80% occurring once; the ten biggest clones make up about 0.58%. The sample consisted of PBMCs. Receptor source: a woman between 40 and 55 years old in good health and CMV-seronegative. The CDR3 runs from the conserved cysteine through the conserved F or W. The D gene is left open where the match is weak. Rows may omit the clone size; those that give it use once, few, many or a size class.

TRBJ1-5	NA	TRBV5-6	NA	CASSLGGGASNQPQHF	TGTGCCAGCAGCTTGGGGGGGGGAGCTAGCAATCAGCCCCAGCATTTT
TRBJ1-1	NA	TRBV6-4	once	CASSLQSNTEAFF	TGTGCCAGCAGTTTACAGTCGAACACTGAAGCTTTCTTT
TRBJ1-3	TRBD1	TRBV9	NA	CASSPRDSLSGNTIYF	TGTGCCAGCAGCCCCCGGGACAGCCTATCTGGAAACACCATATATTTT
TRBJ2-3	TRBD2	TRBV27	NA	CASGAGVASGTDTQYF	TGTGCCAGCGGGGCGGGGGTTGCTAGCGGCACAGATACGCAGTATTTT
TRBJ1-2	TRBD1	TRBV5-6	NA	CASSPPPGTGPYGYTF	TGTGCCAGCAGCCCCCCTCCCGGGACAGGGCCCTATGGCTACACCTTC
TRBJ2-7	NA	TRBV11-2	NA	CASSLGPEKGDQYF	TGTGCCAGCAGCTTAGGACCCGAAAAAGGGGATCAGTACTTC
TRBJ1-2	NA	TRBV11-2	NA	CASSLAWSTGGDGYTF	TGTGCCAGCAGCTTAGCCTGGTCGACGGGCGGGGATGGCTACACCTTC
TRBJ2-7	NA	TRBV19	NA	CASSIGTSYEQYF	TGTGCCAGTAGTATTGGGACTTCCTACGAGCAGTACTTC
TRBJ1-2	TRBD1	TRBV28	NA	CATNLSDRESNGYTF	TGTGCCACCAATTTATCGGACAGGGAAAGTAATGGCTACACCTTC
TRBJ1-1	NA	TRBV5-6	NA	CASSPGLIRGTEAFF	TGTGCCAGCAGCCCGGGACTTATCCGGGGCACTGAAGCTTTCTTT
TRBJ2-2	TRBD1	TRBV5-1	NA	CASCHGTGNTGELFF	TGCGCCAGCTGTCATGGGACAGGGAACACCGGGGAGCTGTTTTTT